This T cell receptor (beta chain) was captured by sequencing in a study of T cell responses to AZD1222 COVID-19 vaccine. Whole-study findings and limits: At study baseline, merely a handful of AZD1222 recipients were seropositive. Repertoire sampling occurred only after the peak T cell response. Clonal diversity was possibly underestimated, and white British individuals and females predominated among donors.

About this clone itself: What it binds is unknown.

The CDR3 runs 14 residues. Germline CDR1 reads MDHEN; CDR2 reads SYDVKM. The ends were cut back, 4 bases at V and 5 bases at J, with 14 bases in the middle. Repertoires were generated with immunoSEQ multiplex PCR, while TCRdb's copy carries only in-frame clones and drops some. The table has 100,000 or so clones, 88% seen once. The TCR originated in an adult in good health. This material consisted of peripheral blood, taken on day 0 of AZD1222 vaccination. V gene TRBV28 combines with J gene TRBJ1-1, with D perhaps matching TRBD1 (5 bases). The CDR3 bases are TGTGCCAGCAGTTCGTCAGGGAGTTGGACTGAAGCTTTCTTT. Its translation is CASSSSGSWTEAFF.